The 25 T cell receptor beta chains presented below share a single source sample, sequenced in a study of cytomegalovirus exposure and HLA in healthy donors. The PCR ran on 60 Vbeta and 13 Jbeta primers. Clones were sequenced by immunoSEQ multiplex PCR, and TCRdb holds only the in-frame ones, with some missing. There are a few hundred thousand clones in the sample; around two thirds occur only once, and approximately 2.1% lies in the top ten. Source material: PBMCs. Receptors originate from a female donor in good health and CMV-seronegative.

As DNA, the CDR3 is TGTGCCAGCAGCTTAGGCAGTACCCACAATCAGCCCCAGCATTTT. Amino acid sequence: CASSLGSTHNQPQHF. The V and J genes are TRBV7-9 and TRBJ1-5; D not certain. CDR3 length: 15 amino acids. Trimming removed 1 base from V and 3 bases from J, with 10 bases in between. Germline V gene lookup returns CDR1 SEHNR and CDR2 FQNEAQ (reference sequence).

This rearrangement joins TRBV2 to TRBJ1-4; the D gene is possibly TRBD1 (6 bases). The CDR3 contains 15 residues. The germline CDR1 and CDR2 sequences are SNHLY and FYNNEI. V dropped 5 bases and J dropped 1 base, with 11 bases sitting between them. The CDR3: CASSTVQGTNEKLFF. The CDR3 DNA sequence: TGTGCCAGCAGTACAGTACAGGGAACTAATGAAAAACTGTTTTTT.

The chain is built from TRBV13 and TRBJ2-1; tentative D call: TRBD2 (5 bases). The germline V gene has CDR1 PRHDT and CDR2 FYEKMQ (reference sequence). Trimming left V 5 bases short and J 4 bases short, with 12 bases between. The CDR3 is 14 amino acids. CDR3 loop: CASSPISGYNEQFF. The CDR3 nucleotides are TGTGCCAGCAGCCCCATCAGCGGATACAATGAGCAGTTCTTC. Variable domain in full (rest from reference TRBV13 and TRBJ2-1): AAGVIQSPRHLIKEKRETATLKCYPIPRHDTVYWYQQGPGQDPQFLISFYEKMQSDKGSIPDRFSAQQFSDYHSELNMSSLELGDSALYFCASSPISGYNEQFFGPGTRLTVL.

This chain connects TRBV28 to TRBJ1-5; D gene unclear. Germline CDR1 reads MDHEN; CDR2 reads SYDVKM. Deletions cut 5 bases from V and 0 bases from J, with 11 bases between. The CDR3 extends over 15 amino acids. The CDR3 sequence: CASSPREYSNQPQHF. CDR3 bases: TGTGCCAGCAGTCCAAGAGAGTATAGCAATCAGCCCCAGCATTTT.

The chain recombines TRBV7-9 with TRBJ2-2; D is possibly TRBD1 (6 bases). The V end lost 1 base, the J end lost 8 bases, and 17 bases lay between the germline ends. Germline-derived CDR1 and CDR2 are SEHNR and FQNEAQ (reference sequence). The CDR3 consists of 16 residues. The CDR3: CASSLEPGHFSGELFF. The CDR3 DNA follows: TGTGCCAGCAGCTTAGAGCCGGGACACTTCTCGGGGGAGCTGTTTTTT.

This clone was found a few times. Here the CDR3 reads CATDDRYSEQYF. CDR3 bases: TGTGCCACCGACGACAGGTACAGCGAGCAGTACTTC. The genes are TRBV28 and TRBJ2-7; weak D call: TRBD1 (6 bases). V was pared by 10 bases and J by 6 bases, with 16 bases between. The CDR3 contains 12 residues. CDR1 is MDHEN, CDR2 SYDVKM, per germline.

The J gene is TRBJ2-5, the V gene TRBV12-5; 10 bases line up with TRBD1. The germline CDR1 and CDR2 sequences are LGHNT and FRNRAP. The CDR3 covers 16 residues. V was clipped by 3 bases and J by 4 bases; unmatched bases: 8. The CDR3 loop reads CASGFATGGLGETQYF. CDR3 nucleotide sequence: TGTGCTAGTGGTTTCGCGACAGGGGGCTTAGGAGAGACCCAGTACTTC. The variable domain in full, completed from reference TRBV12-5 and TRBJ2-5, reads DARVTQTPRHKVTEMGQEVTMRCQPILGHNTVFWYRQTMMQGLELLAYFRNRAPLDDSGMPKDRFSAEMPDATLATLKIQPSEPRDSAVYFCASGFATGGLGETQYFGPGTRLLVL.

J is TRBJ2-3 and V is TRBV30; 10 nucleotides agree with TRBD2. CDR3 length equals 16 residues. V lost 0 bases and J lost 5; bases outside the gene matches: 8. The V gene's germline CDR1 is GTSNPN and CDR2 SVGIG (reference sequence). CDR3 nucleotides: TGTGCCTGGAGTGTACTCATCGGGACTAGCGTAGATACGCAGTATTTT. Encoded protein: CAWSVLIGTSVDTQYF.

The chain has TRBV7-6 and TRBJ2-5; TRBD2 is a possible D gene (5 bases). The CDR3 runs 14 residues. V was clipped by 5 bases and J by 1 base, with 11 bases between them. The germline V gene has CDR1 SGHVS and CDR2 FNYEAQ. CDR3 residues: CASSPEVGQETQYF. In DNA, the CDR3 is TGTGCCAGCAGCCCGGAGGTGGGCCAAGAGACCCAGTACTTC.

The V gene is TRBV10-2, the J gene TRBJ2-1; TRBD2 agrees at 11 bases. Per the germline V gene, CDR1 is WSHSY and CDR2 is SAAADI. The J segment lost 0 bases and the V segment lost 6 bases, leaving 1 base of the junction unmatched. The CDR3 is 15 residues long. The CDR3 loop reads CASRTSGSSYNEQFF. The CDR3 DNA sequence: TGCGCCAGCAGAACTAGCGGGAGCTCCTACAATGAGCAGTTCTTC.

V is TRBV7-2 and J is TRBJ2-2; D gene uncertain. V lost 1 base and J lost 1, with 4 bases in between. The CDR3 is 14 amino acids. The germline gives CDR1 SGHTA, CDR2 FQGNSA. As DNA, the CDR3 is TGTGCCAGCAGCTTAGTCTGGAACACCGGGGAGCTGTTTTTT. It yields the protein CASSLVWNTGELFF.

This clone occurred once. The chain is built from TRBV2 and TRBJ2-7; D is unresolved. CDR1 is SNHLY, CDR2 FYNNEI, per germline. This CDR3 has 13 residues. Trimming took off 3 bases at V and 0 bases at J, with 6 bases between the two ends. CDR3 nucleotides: TGTGCCAGCAGTGAGTACTACTCCTACGAGCAGTACTTC. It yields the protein CASSEYYSYEQYF.

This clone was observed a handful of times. DNA for the CDR3: TGTGCCAGCAGTGACCGAGCGACAGATACGCAGTATTTT. Translating it yields CASSDRATDTQYF. This chain uses TRBV25-1 with TRBJ2-3; D not certain. The CDR3 totals 13 residues. Trimming pared 3 bases from V and 3 bases from J, leaving 7 bases between. The germline CDR1 and CDR2 sequences are MGHDK and SYGVNS.

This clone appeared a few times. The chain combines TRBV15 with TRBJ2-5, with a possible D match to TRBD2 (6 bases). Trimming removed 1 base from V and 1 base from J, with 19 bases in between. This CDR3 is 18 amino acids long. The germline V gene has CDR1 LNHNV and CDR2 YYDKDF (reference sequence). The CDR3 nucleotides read TGTGCCACCAGCAGAGTACTGTCAGGAGGGAGCGCCCAAGAGACCCAGTACTTC. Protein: CATSRVLSGGSAQETQYF.

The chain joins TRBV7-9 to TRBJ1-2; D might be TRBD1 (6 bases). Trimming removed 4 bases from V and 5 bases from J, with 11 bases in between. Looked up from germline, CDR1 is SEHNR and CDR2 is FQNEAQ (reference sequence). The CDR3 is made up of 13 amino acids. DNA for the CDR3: TGTGCCAGCAGCTCCGGGACATCTTATGGCTACACCTTC. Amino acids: CASSSGTSYGYTF.

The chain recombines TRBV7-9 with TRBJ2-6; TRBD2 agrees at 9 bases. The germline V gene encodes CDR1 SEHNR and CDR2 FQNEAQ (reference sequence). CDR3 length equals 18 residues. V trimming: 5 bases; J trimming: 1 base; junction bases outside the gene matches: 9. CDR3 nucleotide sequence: TGTGCCAGCAGCCCGAACCCGGGACTAGCATCTGGGGCCAACGTCCTGACTTTC. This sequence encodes CASSPNPGLASGANVLTF. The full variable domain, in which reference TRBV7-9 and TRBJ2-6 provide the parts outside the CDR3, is DTGVSQNPRHKITKRGQNVTFRCDPISEHNRLYWYRQTLGQGPEFLTYFQNEAQLEKSRLLSDRFSAERPKGSFSTLEIQRTEQGDSAMYLCASSPNPGLASGANVLTFGAGSRLTVL.

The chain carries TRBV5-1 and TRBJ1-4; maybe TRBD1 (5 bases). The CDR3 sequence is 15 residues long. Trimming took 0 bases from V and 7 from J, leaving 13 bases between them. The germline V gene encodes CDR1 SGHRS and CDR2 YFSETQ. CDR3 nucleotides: TGCGCCAGCAGCTTGGCCAGAAGGGGCGGTGAAAAACTGTTTTTT. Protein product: CASSLARRGGEKLFF.

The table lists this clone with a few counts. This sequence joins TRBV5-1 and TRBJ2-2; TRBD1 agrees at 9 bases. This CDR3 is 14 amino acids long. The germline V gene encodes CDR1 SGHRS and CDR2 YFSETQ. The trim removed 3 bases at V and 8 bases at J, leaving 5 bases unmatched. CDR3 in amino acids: CASSYAGQGGELFF. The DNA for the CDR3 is TGCGCCAGCAGCTACGCGGGACAGGGTGGGGAGCTGTTTTTT.

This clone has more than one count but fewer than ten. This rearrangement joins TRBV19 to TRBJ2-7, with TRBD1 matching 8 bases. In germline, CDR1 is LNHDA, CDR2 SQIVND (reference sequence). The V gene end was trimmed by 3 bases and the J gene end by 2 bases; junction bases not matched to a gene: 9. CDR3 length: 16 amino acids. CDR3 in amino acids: CASSIERTGNPYEQYF. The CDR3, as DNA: TGTGCCAGTAGTATTGAAAGGACAGGGAACCCCTACGAGCAGTACTTC.

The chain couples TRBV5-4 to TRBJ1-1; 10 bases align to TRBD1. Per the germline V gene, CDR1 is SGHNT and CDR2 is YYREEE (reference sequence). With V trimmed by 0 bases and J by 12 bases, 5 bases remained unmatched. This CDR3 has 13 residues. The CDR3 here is CASSLGDRGRTFF. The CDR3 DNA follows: TGTGCCAGCAGCTTGGGAGACAGGGGGCGAACTTTCTTT.

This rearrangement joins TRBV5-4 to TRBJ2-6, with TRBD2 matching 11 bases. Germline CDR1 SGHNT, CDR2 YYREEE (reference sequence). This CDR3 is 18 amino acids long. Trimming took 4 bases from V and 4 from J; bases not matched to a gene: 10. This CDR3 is CASSLPLAGVRGANVLTF. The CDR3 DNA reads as TGTGCCAGCAGCCTTCCACTAGCGGGAGTGCGAGGGGCCAACGTCCTGACTTTC.

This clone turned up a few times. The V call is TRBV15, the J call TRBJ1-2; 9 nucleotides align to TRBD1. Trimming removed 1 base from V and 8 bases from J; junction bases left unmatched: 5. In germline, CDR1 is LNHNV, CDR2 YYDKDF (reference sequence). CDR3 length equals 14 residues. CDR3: CATSRGGQGRGYTF. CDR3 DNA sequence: TGTGCCACCAGCAGAGGGGGACAGGGCAGAGGCTACACCTTC.

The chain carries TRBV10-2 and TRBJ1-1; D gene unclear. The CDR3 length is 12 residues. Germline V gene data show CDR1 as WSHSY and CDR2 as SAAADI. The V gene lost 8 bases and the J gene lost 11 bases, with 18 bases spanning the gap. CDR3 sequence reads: CASQSRVQPAFF. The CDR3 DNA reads TGCGCCAGCCAATCGAGGGTCCAGCCCGCTTTCTTT.

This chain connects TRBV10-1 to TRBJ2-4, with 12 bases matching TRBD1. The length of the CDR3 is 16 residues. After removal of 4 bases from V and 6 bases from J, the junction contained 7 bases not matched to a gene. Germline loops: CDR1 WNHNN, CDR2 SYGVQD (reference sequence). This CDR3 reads CASSAGQGALGNIQYF. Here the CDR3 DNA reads TGCGCCAGCAGTGCGGGACAGGGGGCCCTCGGAAACATTCAGTACTTC.

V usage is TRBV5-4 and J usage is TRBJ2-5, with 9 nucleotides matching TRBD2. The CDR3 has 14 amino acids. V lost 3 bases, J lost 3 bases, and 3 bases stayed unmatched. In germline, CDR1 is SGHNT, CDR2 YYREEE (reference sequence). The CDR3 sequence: CASSSGLAKETQYF. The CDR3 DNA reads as TGTGCCAGCAGCTCGGGACTAGCAAAAGAGACCCAGTACTTC.